This T cell receptor (beta chain) was captured in a study of blood T cell repertoires in COVID-19. Study at large: T cells, B-cell-depleted T cells, or PBMCs supplied cDNA or gDNA.

Profiled with immunoSEQ multiplex PCR; TCRdb holds only in-frame clones, not every one. The sample records about 260,000 clones, more than 75% being singletons. It was during active infection that Seattle patients were enrolled and then longitudinally followed. The germline V gene encodes CDR1 SGHRS and CDR2 YFSETQ. The CDR3 loop spans 13 amino acids. V was trimmed by 5 bases and J by 1 base, leaving 9 bases between them. V and J are TRBV5-1 and TRBJ1-1, with D tentatively TRBD1 (5 bases). This TCR derives from a woman aged 60-75 years with COVID-19, enrolled during active disease. The specimen was peripheral blood. CDR3 in amino acids: CASRKTANTEAFF. The CDR3 region has the DNA TGCGCCAGCAGAAAGACAGCGAACACTGAAGCTTTCTTT.